This T cell receptor (beta chain) was captured in a study of blood T cell repertoires in COVID-19. Clones were sequenced by immunoSEQ multiplex PCR, and TCRdb holds only the in-frame ones, with some missing. The sample lists about 220,000 clones; 88% were seen once. Germline CDR1 reads MNHEY; CDR2 reads SVGAGI. The V end lost 5 bases, the J end lost 0 bases, and 14 bases lay between the germline ends. This CDR3 comprises 15 residues. V is TRBV6-5 and J is TRBJ2-7, with D tentatively TRBD1 (5 bases). Sequenced: PBMCs or T cells enriched from blood (not recorded which). This TCR came from a woman between 50 and 59 years old with acute COVID-19. CDR3 DNA: TGTGCCAGCAGTCCCTCTTGGGGCAGCTCCTACGAGCAGTACTTC. Protein product: CASSPSWGSSYEQYF.